Listed here is a single TCR beta chain. What antigen it recognizes has not been identified. One base away there is no much larger clone; base qualities are not given. CDR1 WSHSY and CDR2 SAAADI are derived from the germline V gene. The CDR3 spans 14 residues, from the cysteine through the phenylalanine. The DNA shown is the 42-base CDR3, in frame from base 1. V ends up 6 bases short and J 3 bases short, with an unmatched junction base count of 3. The sample originates from a study of blood T cell repertoires in COVID-19 (dated by TCRdb to between 2020 and 2021). About the investigation overall: Samples from collaborators originated in the United States, Italy and Spain and spanned both the acute and convalescent phases of COVID-19. The material from the prospective study consisted of cDNA or gDNA derived from T cells, B-cell-depleted T cells, or PBMCs. The dataset comprised deeply sampled blood TCRbeta repertoires from subjects exposed to, actively infected with, or recovered from COVID-19. A freely available public database, intended as a resource for researchers studying the immune response to SARS-CoV-2, is where the repertoires were released. The samples were drawn from the first 160 participants of the ongoing ImmuneRACE study and from 1,254 subjects provided by 6 global collaborators. A de-identified subject ID, COVID-19 status, age in years and sex were almost always included in the sample metadata. Where available, HLA class I and class II types were taken from metadata supplied by the sample provider and were not determined by assay-based typing. Results the study describes overall, beyond this receptor: The quantity of clinical and demographic metadata differed by source and by participant and was supplied without curation.

TCRbeta CDR3 regions were amplified from genomic DNA by means of the immunoSEQ Assay, a bias-controlled multiplex PCR. The original methods were these. Within the assay, amplification of reference gene primers was used to estimate how many nucleated cells each sample contained. To quantify the absolute abundance of each unique TCRbeta CDR3 rearrangement, sequence reads were collapsed and filtered. Productive Simpson clonality was computed per sample as the square root of Simpson's diversity index over productive rearrangements. TCRdb took this table from immuneACCESS and kept in-frame rearrangements with V and J called. Such tables lack part of the clones; where checked against another copy, unresolved V genes explain under half of the gap, and the rest is unexplained. The V and J calls and the clone size are those of that table, but D and trimming were determined from the DNA. Present in this sample are approximately 36,000 clones, less than 80% of which were seen just once. Of the sample, more than 9% is held by the ten largest clones.

One collaborating source in Seattle enrolled patients during active infection and followed them longitudinally through the course of disease. The collaborating institutions used their own protocols to collect whole blood in K2EDTA tubes. For TCRbeta analysis, collaborator samples were shipped as frozen whole blood, as isolated PBMCs, or as DNA extracted from either sample type. This chain is built from TRBV10-2 and TRBJ2-7; TRBD1 agrees with 12 junctional bases. The source of this sequence is a man in his 70s with COVID-19, enrolled during active disease. The sample taken for sequencing was peripheral blood. The nucleotides are TGCGCCAGCAGGGGGACAGGGGGCTTCTACGAGCAGTACTTC. The resulting protein is CASRGTGGFYEQYF.